One and the same sample provided the 28 T cell receptor beta chains below, sequenced in a study of blood T cell repertoires in COVID-19. Sequenced by immunoSEQ multiplex PCR; TCRdb stores in-frame clones only, minus some. This sample has 250,000 or so clones, with 86% found just once. The source material was PBMCs or T cells enriched from blood (not recorded which). The source of these receptors is a woman aged 45-59 years who had recovered from COVID-19.

This rearrangement joins TRBV7-2 to TRBJ2-7; 8 bases are a match to TRBD1. Germline V lookup: CDR1 SGHTA, CDR2 FQGNSA. After removal of 4 bases from V and 2 bases from J, the junction contained 1 base not matched to a gene. This CDR3 has 13 amino acids. Here the CDR3 reads CASSSQGAYEQYF. The CDR3 DNA reads as TGTGCCAGCAGCTCACAGGGGGCCTACGAGCAGTACTTC.

The rearrangement joins TRBV11-3 to TRBJ2-1; 7 bases map to TRBD1. The germline V gene has CDR1 SGHNT and CDR2 YENEEA. V was clipped by 5 bases and J by 8 bases; unmatched bases: 18. The CDR3 runs 17 residues. CDR3 protein: CASSLNLGRQGFDEQFF. The CDR3, as DNA: TGTGCCAGCAGCCTGAACTTAGGGAGACAGGGTTTCGATGAGCAGTTCTTC.

This clone was counted a few times. The chain employs TRBV3-1 (or the pseudogene TRBV3-2) and TRBJ2-5, with D hard to call. CDR1 is LGHDT, CDR2 YNNKEL, per germline (reference sequence). The ends were cut back, 1 base at V and 2 bases at J, with 8 bases in the middle. CDR3 size: 14 residues. CDR3 nucleotide sequence: TGTGCCAGCAGCCAAGCAATAACTCAAGAGACCCAGTACTTC. It yields the protein CASSQAITQETQYF.

The gene calls are TRBV6-5 and TRBJ1-4, with 9 bases identical to TRBD1. The CDR3 contains 15 residues. V lost 6 bases to trimming and J lost 1 base; unmatched junction nucleotides: 3. Germline V lookup: CDR1 MNHEY, CDR2 SVGAGI. CDR3 sequence: CASREGQGTNEKLFF. The CDR3 region has the DNA TGTGCCAGCAGGGAGGGACAGGGAACTAATGAAAAACTGTTTTTT.

The V and J genes are TRBV3-1 (or the pseudogene TRBV3-2) and TRBJ2-7; D not certain. The CDR3 has 14 residues. Germline V gene data show CDR1 as LGHDT and CDR2 as YNNKEL (reference sequence). The V and J ends lost 0 bases and 6 bases respectively, with 12 bases between them. The CDR3: CASSQDVVSPEQYF. The CDR3 region has the DNA TGTGCCAGCAGCCAAGATGTTGTCTCCCCCGAGCAGTACTTC.

The chain couples TRBV18 to TRBJ1-3; D uncertain. CDR1 and CDR2 (germline): KGHSH, LQKENI. This CDR3 is built from 18 residues. Trimming left V 2 bases short and J 0 bases short, with 17 bases between. The CDR3, as DNA: TGTGCCAGCTCACCAACGGGGTCGTTAGTAAGCTCTGGAAACACCATATATTTT. Its protein product is CASSPTGSLVSSGNTIYF.

This clone was found once. The chain has TRBV7-2 and TRBJ1-1; D gene unclear. CDR1 is SGHTA and CDR2 is FQGNSA in the germline V gene. CDR3 length equals 14 residues. V lost 4 bases, J lost 2 bases, and 11 bases lay in between. CDR3 bases: TGTGCCAGCAGCTCGACACTCTCTAACACTGAAGCTTTCTTT. It encodes CASSSTLSNTEAFF.

The chain joins TRBV6-1 to TRBJ1-2; 10 bases map to TRBD1. This CDR3 is built from 20 residues. Germline loops: CDR1 MNHNS, CDR2 SASEGT. The V gene end was trimmed by 4 bases and the J gene end by 0 bases; junction bases not matched to a gene: 17. DNA of the CDR3: TGTGCCAGCAGTGCCACTCTCAGAAGGACAGGGGGGCATACTAACTATGGCTACACCTTC. This codes for CASSATLRRTGGHTNYGYTF.

The chain couples TRBV24-1 to TRBJ1-1, with 7 positions matching TRBD1. The CDR3 contains 13 residues. Per germline, CDR1 KGHDR and CDR2 SFDVKD. Trimming removed 4 bases from V and 5 bases from J; junction bases left unmatched: 3. Here the CDR3 DNA reads TGTGCCACCAGTGACAGACAGGGAACTGAAGCTTTCTTT. Residues: CATSDRQGTEAFF.

The chain combines TRBV14 with TRBJ2-4; TRBD2 aligns across 7 bases. Germline lookup yields CDR1 SGHDN and CDR2 FVKESK. Trimming removed 0 bases from V and 2 bases from J; junction bases left unmatched: 16. CDR3 length: 20 residues. CDR3 sequence: CASSQDGLGFDPRSKNIQYF. The DNA of the CDR3 is TGTGCCAGCAGCCAAGACGGACTAGGATTCGACCCACGGTCCAAAAACATTCAGTACTTC.

This rearrangement joins TRBV19 to TRBJ1-4, with D perhaps TRBD1 (6 bases). Germline CDR1 LNHDA, CDR2 SQIVND (reference sequence). The V end was cut by 4 bases, the J end by 1 base, with 10 bases between. This CDR3 comprises 15 residues. Here the CDR3 reads CASSRQTGTNEKLFF. The CDR3 region has the DNA TGTGCCAGTAGTAGACAGACAGGAACTAATGAAAAACTGTTTTTT.

The chain combines TRBV20-1 with TRBJ2-1; possibly TRBD2 for D (5 bases). Germline loops: CDR1 DFQATT, CDR2 SNEGSKA (reference sequence). V was shortened by 4 bases and J by 10 bases, with 8 bases between the two germline ends. The CDR3 length is 10 residues. CDR3 bases: TGCAGTGCTACCGGGGTCGAGCAGTTCTTC. Its protein product is CSATGVEQFF.

V gene TRBV7-2 combines with J gene TRBJ2-7; D is perhaps TRBD1 (5 bases). V was shortened by 1 base and J by 3 bases, with 10 bases between the two germline ends. This CDR3 comprises 14 residues. Germline values: CDR1 SGHTA, CDR2 FQGNSA. The CDR3 sequence is CASSLGPGYYEQYF. The CDR3 DNA is TGTGCCAGCAGCTTAGGTCCAGGGTACTACGAGCAGTACTTC.

V is TRBV7-8 and J is TRBJ1-5; the D is unclear. Per germline, CDR1 SGHVS and CDR2 FQNEAQ. The V and J ends lost 2 bases and 0 bases respectively, with 8 bases between them. The CDR3 covers 15 residues. The CDR3 DNA sequence: TGTGCCAGCAGCTTAACAGAATATAGCAATCAGCCCCAGCATTTT. Protein product: CASSLTEYSNQPQHF.

The chain carries TRBV4-1 and TRBJ1-1, with D possibly TRBD1 on 6 matching bases. V lost 3 bases and J lost 5, with 19 bases in between. Per germline, CDR1 MGHRA and CDR2 YSYEKL. This CDR3 is built from 16 residues. The CDR3 is CASSHPKEGGGTEAFF. The CDR3 region has the DNA TGCGCCAGCAGCCACCCTAAGGAGGGGGGAGGGACTGAAGCTTTCTTT.

V usage is TRBV11-3 and J usage is TRBJ2-6; D call uncertain. The CDR3 is 15 amino acids. V was trimmed by 1 base and J by 4 bases, leaving 8 bases between them. Germline V gene sequence: CDR1 SGHNT, CDR2 YENEEA. This chain's CDR3 is CASSLGGGGANVLTF. DNA for the CDR3: TGTGCCAGCAGCTTAGGAGGTGGCGGGGCCAACGTCCTGACTTTC.

The CDR3, as DNA: TGTGCCAGCACTAATCGGCGGGGTCCCTCCTACAATGAGCAGTTCTTC. This gives the protein CASTNRRGPSYNEQFF. This chain links TRBV7-9 with TRBJ2-1; TRBD2 is a possible D gene (6 bases). Germline CDR1 is SEHNR and CDR2 is FQNEAQ (reference sequence). Trimming left V 7 bases short and J 0 bases short, with 16 bases between. The CDR3 extends over 16 amino acids.

The V gene is TRBV18, the J gene TRBJ2-7, with 7 positions matching TRBD1. V lost 4 bases, J lost 6 bases, and 12 bases stayed unmatched. This CDR3 is 15 amino acids long. CDR1 and CDR2 from the germline V gene are KGHSH and LQKENI. The CDR3 sequence: CASSLSDRFDPEQYF. CDR3 DNA sequence: TGTGCCAGCTCACTGTCGGACAGGTTTGACCCCGAGCAGTACTTC.

CDR3 in DNA: TGCGCCAGCAGCCCCCAGGGGGCAGGTGCTAATGAAAAACTGTTTTTT. This translates into CASSPQGAGANEKLFF. The V and J genes are TRBV5-1 and TRBJ1-4; 8 nucleotides agree with TRBD1. From germline, CDR1 is SGHRS and CDR2 YFSETQ. CDR3 size: 16 residues. With V trimmed by 4 bases and J by 3 bases, 8 bases remained unmatched.

V usage is TRBV10-3 and J usage is TRBJ2-7; 7 bases match TRBD2. Germline CDR1 ENHRY, CDR2 SYGVKD. Trimming removed 3 bases from V and 2 bases from J; junction bases left unmatched: 4. CDR3 length equals 14 residues. The CDR3 here is CAISDTAGTYEQYF. CDR3 nucleotides: TGTGCCATCAGTGATACAGCGGGGACCTACGAGCAGTACTTC.

CDR3 nucleotide sequence: TGCGCCAGACGTACGGTACACACCGGGGAGCTGTTTTTT. Translated: CARRTVHTGELFF. The rearrangement links TRBV10-1 to TRBJ2-2; D remains ambiguous. The CDR3 is made up of 13 amino acids. Germline V gives CDR1 WNHNN, CDR2 SYGVQD (reference sequence). The germline V and J ends were trimmed by 9 bases and 3 bases, with 11 bases remaining between them.

The rearrangement links TRBV9 to TRBJ1-1; a weak D match, TRBD1 (5 bases). The CDR3 has 16 residues. CDR1 SGDLS and CDR2 YYNGEE come from the germline V gene. V lost 5 bases, J lost 1 base, and 18 bases lay in between. CDR3: CASSVDGAGWNTEAFF. The CDR3 bases are TGTGCCAGCAGTGTTGACGGGGCGGGATGGAACACTGAAGCTTTCTTT.

The table lists this clone with a count of one. V gene TRBV7-6 combines with J gene TRBJ2-7; tentative D call: TRBD1 (6 bases). This CDR3 spans 14 amino acids. The germline gives CDR1 SGHVS, CDR2 FNYEAQ. Trimming removed 7 bases from V and 4 bases from J, with 17 bases in between. The CDR3 is CASKPGHLGYEQYF. The CDR3 DNA follows: TGTGCCAGCAAACCGGGACACCTGGGGTACGAGCAGTACTTC.

J is TRBJ2-2 and V is TRBV28; D is ambiguous. Trimming cost V 5 bases and J 4 bases, with 11 bases left between them. The CDR3 consists of 14 residues. Germline loops: CDR1 MDHEN, CDR2 SYDVKM. CDR3 loop: CASSPTMSTGELFF. For the CDR3, the DNA is TGTGCCAGCAGTCCGACAATGAGCACCGGGGAGCTGTTTTTT.

The chain has TRBV7-8 and TRBJ1-2; 9 bases agree with TRBD1. The V segment lost 4 bases and the J segment 8 bases; nucleotides outside the gene matches: 5. Germline assignment: CDR1 SGHVS and CDR2 FQNEAQ. The CDR3 runs to 13 residues. The DNA of the CDR3 is TGTGCCAGCAGCTCGACAGGGGGTAGAGGCTACACCTTC. This codes for CASSSTGGRGYTF.

This sequence joins TRBV10-1 and TRBJ2-3; possibly TRBD1 for D (5 bases). The CDR3 runs 15 residues. With 4 bases removed from V and 2 bases from J, the gap between germline ends came to 13 bases. The V gene's germline CDR1 is WNHNN and CDR2 SYGVQD (reference sequence). CDR3 region: CASSVTGRLTDTQYF. The CDR3 DNA reads as TGCGCCAGCAGTGTCACAGGTCGCCTCACAGATACGCAGTATTTT.

The chain combines TRBV5-4 with TRBJ1-6; D call uncertain. This CDR3 comprises 18 residues. V was cut by 1 base and J by 0 bases, with 14 bases left in between. Germline V gives CDR1 SGHNT, CDR2 YYREEE (reference sequence). In nucleotides, the CDR3 is TGTGCCAGCAGCTTGCGGGTCATGGCAAGCTCCTATAATTCACCCCTCCACTTT. Protein product: CASSLRVMASSYNSPLHF.

The V gene is TRBV6-5, the J gene TRBJ1-2; D ambiguous. The CDR3 length is 11 residues. Per the germline V gene, CDR1 is MNHEY and CDR2 is SVGAGI. Trimming pared 4 bases from V and 7 bases from J, leaving 7 bases between. This CDR3 is CASSSPSGYTF. The CDR3 DNA reads TGTGCCAGCAGTTCCCCTAGTGGCTACACCTTC.